This TCR beta chain was observed in a study of regulatory T cells in long-lasting Graves disease. This sample's time point: persistent/refractory GD, antithyroid drugs over 5 years with positive TRAb. PBMC-extracted RNA yielded the TCR library. Germline V gene data show CDR1 as MNHNS and CDR2 as SASEGT. This CDR3 region has 12 residues. V was pared by 6 bases and J by 7 bases, with 12 bases between. Through Arm-PCR of CDR3 regions and iRepertoire HTBI primers, TCR beta libraries were built. In the original analysis: Overall, samples carried 62 TRBV and 14 TRBJ segments. One entry per CDR3 protein results from TCRdb running MiXCR on the multiplex PCR reads. The V and J calls shown here were made by TCRdb, not taken from the authors' results. There are around 400,000 distinct CDR3 sequences in the sample; around 24% occur only once, and roughly a quarter lies in the top ten.

The sequence came from a female donor with Graves disease. The chain is built from TRBV6-1 and TRBJ1-1, with D possibly matching TRBD1 (6 bases). The starting material was peripheral blood mononuclear cells (PBMCs), obtained when the disease was refractory, from a patient treated with antithyroid drugs. The CDR3 bases are TGTGCCAGCAGCTTAACAGGGAGTGAAGCTTTCTTT. Protein sequence: CASSLTGSEAFF.